This entry lists 13 T cell receptor beta chains sequenced from one sample in a study of yellow fever vaccine responses in identical twins. In TCRdb, the RT-PCR reads were re-called with MiXCR into one record per CDR3 protein. The sample lists approximately 13,000 distinct CDR3 sequences; 84% were seen once. Material: T cells from blood (PBMCs), unsorted or a sorted subset (not recorded which), obtained before or after yellow fever vaccination (not recorded which). These receptors all come from a woman between 18 and 29 years old who received the yellow fever vaccine.

This clonotype was seen once. The chain uses TRBV5-5 and TRBJ1-5, with 7 bases matching TRBD1. With V trimmed by 4 bases and J by 4 bases, 8 bases remained unmatched. Germline loops: CDR1 SGHKS, CDR2 YYEKEE (reference sequence). The CDR3 is made up of 15 amino acids. This chain's CDR3 is CASSRLSGGNQPQHF. In DNA form, the CDR3 reads TGTGCCAGCAGCCGTCTTTCAGGGGGGAATCAGCCCCAGCATTTT.

The chain joins TRBV20-1 to TRBJ2-3; D gene uncertain. V lost 0 bases and J lost 4, with 8 bases in between. This CDR3 spans 13 amino acids. Germline values: CDR1 DFQATT, CDR2 SNEGSKA (reference sequence). The CDR3 DNA sequence: TGCAGTGCTAGAGATAAGAGTTCAGATACGCAGTATTTT. Its protein product is CSARDKSSDTQYF.

DNA for the CDR3: TGTGCCAGCAGTTCCGACAGCTACAATGAGCAGTTCTTC. This codes for CASSSDSYNEQFF. The chain joins TRBV6-2 or TRBV6-3 to TRBJ2-1, with D perhaps TRBD1 (5 bases). CDR3 length equals 13 residues. Per the germline V gene, CDR1 is MNHEY and CDR2 is SVGEGT. Trimming shortened V by 4 bases and J by 3 bases, and 7 bases separated the two germline ends.

Details on this clonotype: At one of its ends the junction is not consistent with the germline gene, which may arise from a read error. The CDR3 loop is CASSLSGTSVIF. The CDR3 DNA follows: TGTGCCAGTAGTCTCTCCGGGACCTCCGTAATCTTC. The rearrangement uses TRBV19 and TRBJ2-1; either TRBD1 or TRBD2 may supply D (5 bases each). The CDR3 is 12 residues long. From germline, CDR1 is LNHDA and CDR2 SQIVND (reference sequence).

This chain joins TRBV6-1 and TRBJ1-5; perhaps TRBD1 as D (6 bases). Trimming cost V 5 bases and J 4 bases, with 9 bases left between them. CDR1 MNHNS and CDR2 SASEGT come from the germline V gene. This CDR3 is built from 13 residues. The CDR3 DNA reads as TGTGCCAGCAGTCGGACAGAAAATCAGCCCCAGCATTTT. Translated: CASSRTENQPQHF.

The chain recombines TRBV18 with TRBJ2-2, with 11 bases fitting TRBD2. V was pared by 5 bases and J by 1 base, with 6 bases of the junction left unmatched. This CDR3 is built from 17 residues. Germline CDR1 reads KGHSH; CDR2 reads LQKENI. CDR3 residues: CASSSTSGAGNTGELFF. Here the CDR3 DNA reads TGTGCCAGCTCATCGACTAGCGGGGCCGGGAACACCGGGGAGCTGTTTTTT.

In its sample, this clonotype was seen once. The rearrangement links TRBV20-1 to TRBJ1-4; D is perhaps TRBD1 (6 bases). The CDR3 is 13 amino acids. The V gene lost 6 bases and the J gene lost 8 bases, with 16 bases spanning the gap. The germline V gene has CDR1 DFQATT and CDR2 SNEGSKA (reference sequence). The CDR3 DNA is TGCAGTGCAGGTGGGGGGCGCGGGGAAAAACTGTTTTTT. It specifies CSAGGGRGEKLFF.

The chain is built from TRBV11-2 and TRBJ2-1, with D unclear. The CDR3 totals 16 residues. Per germline, CDR1 SGHAT and CDR2 FQNNGV. Trimming took 5 bases from V and 3 from J, leaving 17 bases between them. As DNA, the CDR3 is TGTGCCAGCAGCCCCACATGGGGAAAGGGCTACAATGAGCAGTTCTTC. This sequence encodes CASSPTWGKGYNEQFF.

The rearrangement links TRBV23-1 to TRBJ2-5; a possible D gene is TRBD2 (6 bases). TRBV23-1 is identified as an open reading frame with a role that is uncertain. The CDR3 totals 14 residues. Trimming stripped 8 bases from V and 0 bases from J, with 13 bases between. This chain's CDR3 is CASPTGTYQETQYF. CDR3 DNA sequence: TGCGCCAGCCCTACCGGGACTTACCAAGAGACCCAGTACTTC.

This chain uses TRBV15 with TRBJ2-5; D remains unclear. The CDR3 sequence is 13 residues long. The germline gives CDR1 LNHNV, CDR2 YYDKDF (reference sequence). V was clipped by 1 base and J by 3 bases, with 6 bases between them. The CDR3: CATSRVAEETQYF. Written as DNA, the CDR3 is TGTGCCACCAGCAGAGTGGCGGAAGAGACCCAGTACTTC.

The CDR3 region is CASSLEIGTSGRDTQYF. CDR3 bases: TGTGCCAGCAGCTTAGAAATCGGGACTAGCGGGAGGGATACGCAGTATTTT. The V gene is TRBV7-9, the J gene TRBJ2-3; TRBD2 matches 15 bases. V was clipped by 1 base and J by 6 bases; unmatched bases: 5. This CDR3 comprises 17 residues. CDR1 is SEHNR and CDR2 is FQNEAQ in the germline V gene (reference sequence).

The rearrangement uses TRBV7-9 and TRBJ2-1; tentatively, D is TRBD2 (5 bases). From germline, CDR1 is SEHNR and CDR2 FQNEAQ (reference sequence). V dropped 1 base and J dropped 4 bases, with 8 bases sitting between them. The CDR3 runs 14 residues. The DNA for the CDR3 is TGTGCCAGCAGCTTAGATGAGGGATACAATGAGCAGTTCTTC. Encoded protein: CASSLDEGYNEQFF. The whole variable domain, filled in from reference TRBV7-9 and TRBJ2-1, reads DTGVSQNPRHKITKRGQNVTFRCDPISEHNRLYWYRQTLGQGPEFLTYFQNEAQLEKSRLLSDRFSAERPKGSFSTLEIQRTEQGDSAMYLCASSLDEGYNEQFFGPGTRLTVL.

This clonotype came up once. The chain employs TRBV11-2 and TRBJ2-1, with D possibly matching TRBD2 (6 bases). The CDR3 sequence is 14 residues long. The ends were cut back, 7 bases at V and 5 bases at J, with 15 bases in the middle. CDR1 is SGHAT, CDR2 FQNNGV, per germline. CDR3 in DNA: TGTGCCAGCAAACGCTCGACTAGTAACAATGAGCAGTTCTTC. Its translation is CASKRSTSNNEQFF.